These 14 T cell receptor beta chains came from one sample sequenced in a study of cytomegalovirus exposure and HLA in healthy donors. The PCR contained 60 Vbeta and 13 Jbeta primers. Produced via immunoSEQ multiplex PCR; TCRdb's table is partial and in-frame only. The sample data list some 130,000 clones. The sample taken for sequencing was PBMCs. The source is a man aged 18 to 30 in good health and CMV-seronegative.

The CDR3 nucleotides are TGTGCCAGTCCTACAGGGGACGGTTCCTACGAGCAGTACTTC. It translates to CASPTGDGSYEQYF. This sequence joins TRBV2 and TRBJ2-5; the match to TRBD1 covers 7 bases. The J call is in doubt because the DNA end fits TRBJ2-7 better. The CDR3 runs 14 residues. The V gene's germline CDR1 is SNHLY and CDR2 FYNNEI.

The chain has TRBV6-5 and TRBJ2-2; D perhaps matches TRBD2 (5 bases). Germline CDR1 and CDR2: MNHEY and SVGAGI. Trimming cost V 6 bases and J 2 bases, with 13 bases left between them. CDR3 length: 15 amino acids. CDR3 DNA sequence: TGTGCCAGCAGAAACGGGGTACTAAACACCGGGGAGCTGTTTTTT. Translating it yields CASRNGVLNTGELFF.

This rearrangement joins TRBV5-6 to TRBJ2-1; 9 bases align to TRBD2. The CDR3 spans 17 residues. Germline V gene lookup returns CDR1 SGHDT and CDR2 YYEEEE. Trimming removed 7 bases from V and 5 bases from J; junction bases left unmatched: 16. This chain's CDR3 is CASGLTRSGSVNNEQFF. The DNA of the CDR3 is TGTGCCAGCGGTTTGACCCGTAGCGGGAGTGTAAACAATGAGCAGTTCTTC. Full variable domain (remainder filled in from reference TRBV5-6 and TRBJ2-1): DAGVTQSPTHLIKTRGQQVTLRCSPKSGHDTVSWYQQALGQGPQFIFQYYEEEERQRGNFPDRFSGHQFPNYSSELNVNALLLGDSALYLCASGLTRSGSVNNEQFFGPGTRLTVL.

J is TRBJ2-6 and V is TRBV7-2; the D is unclear. V gave up 5 bases and J gave up 0 bases, with 8 bases separating them. This CDR3 comprises 15 residues. Germline V gene lookup returns CDR1 SGHTA and CDR2 FQGNSA. The CDR3 nucleotides read TGTGCCAGCAGCCCGTCCTCCTCTGGGGCCAACGTCCTGACTTTC. Its translation: CASSPSSSGANVLTF.

J is TRBJ2-7 and V is TRBV28; 7 bases are shared with TRBD2. The V segment lost 7 bases and the J segment 3 bases; nucleotides outside the gene matches: 12. In germline, CDR1 is MDHEN, CDR2 SYDVKM. This CDR3 spans 15 amino acids. The CDR3 protein is CASTLREGTIYEQYF. The DNA for the CDR3 is TGTGCCAGCACCCTGAGGGAAGGGACTATCTACGAGCAGTACTTC.

The V gene is TRBV27, the J gene TRBJ2-4; no definite D call. CDR3 length: 15 amino acids. With 0 bases removed from V and 3 bases from J, the gap between germline ends came to 9 bases. Germline-derived CDR1 and CDR2 are MNHEY and SMNVEV (reference sequence). Here the CDR3 reads CASSLSGSGKNIQYF. DNA for the CDR3: TGTGCCAGCAGTTTATCCGGGTCGGGCAAAAACATTCAGTACTTC.

This chain connects TRBV30 to TRBJ1-5; perhaps TRBD1 as D (5 bases). CDR3 size: 15 residues. Per the germline V gene, CDR1 is GTSNPN and CDR2 is SVGIG (reference sequence). V gave up 5 bases and J gave up 0 bases, with 14 bases separating them. The CDR3 region is CAWGADPYSNQPQHF. The DNA for the CDR3 is TGTGCCTGGGGGGCCGATCCTTATAGCAATCAGCCCCAGCATTTT.

The chain employs TRBV9 and TRBJ2-2; D might be TRBD2 (6 bases). The germline V gene has CDR1 SGDLS and CDR2 YYNGEE. V was shortened by 0 bases and J by 5 bases, with 14 bases between the two germline ends. This CDR3 has 16 residues. CDR3 in amino acids: CASSVGPAGRTGELFF. The CDR3 coding sequence is TGTGCCAGCAGCGTAGGCCCAGCGGGTCGGACCGGGGAGCTGTTTTTT.

The chain recombines TRBV11-3 with TRBJ1-2; D may be TRBD1 (5 bases). The germline V gene has CDR1 SGHNT and CDR2 YENEEA. The CDR3 covers 14 residues. V lost 5 bases and J lost 2, with 12 bases in between. As DNA, the CDR3 is TGTGCCAGCAGCCTGCTACAGGAGAACTATGGCTACACCTTC. Translated, it gives CASSLLQENYGYTF.

J is TRBJ2-3 and V is TRBV10-1; possible D gene TRBD2, 5 bases. V lost 2 bases to trimming and J lost 3 bases, with 12 bases between them. There are 15 residues in the CDR3. Germline loops: CDR1 WNHNN, CDR2 SYGVQD (reference sequence). Here the CDR3 reads CASSEEGVGTDTQYF. The DNA for the CDR3 is TGCGCCAGCAGTGAGGAGGGAGTGGGGACAGATACGCAGTATTTT.

The rearrangement uses TRBV7-3 and TRBJ2-5; weak D call: TRBD2 (5 bases). The germline V gene has CDR1 SGHTA and CDR2 FQGTGA. The CDR3 runs to 14 residues. V was clipped by 2 bases and J by 5 bases, with 12 bases between them. In DNA, the CDR3 is TGTGCCAGCAGCTTATTACCCGGGGTTGAGACCCAGTACTTC. Translated: CASSLLPGVETQYF.

The V gene is TRBV6-5, the J gene TRBJ1-4; 7 nucleotides line up with TRBD1. Germline V gene lookup returns CDR1 MNHEY and CDR2 SVGAGI. The length of the CDR3 is 15 residues. The ends lost 6 bases at V and 5 bases at J; junction bases unmatched: 9. The CDR3: CASSPSTGRNEKLFF. For the CDR3, the DNA is TGTGCCAGCAGCCCCTCGACAGGGCGGAATGAAAAACTGTTTTTT.

The V call is TRBV13, the J call TRBJ1-4; D remains unclear. From germline, CDR1 is PRHDT and CDR2 FYEKMQ (reference sequence). CDR3 length: 18 residues. Deletions cut 0 bases from V and 7 bases from J, with 21 bases between. CDR3 loop: CASSLGRRVGGAGEKLFF. DNA of the CDR3: TGTGCCAGCAGCTTAGGCCGGAGGGTAGGAGGTGCGGGTGAAAAACTGTTTTTT.

The chain carries TRBV7-9 and TRBJ2-2; D might be TRBD2 (6 bases). Germline V gives CDR1 SEHNR, CDR2 FQNEAQ (reference sequence). CDR3 length: 14 amino acids. V lost 4 bases, J lost 4 bases, and 10 bases lay in between. The CDR3 region is CASSSGRLTGELFF. In DNA, the CDR3 is TGTGCCAGCAGCTCCGGGAGACTCACCGGGGAGCTGTTTTTT.